The entry that follows covers one T cell receptor (beta chain) sequence. What it recognizes is unknown. Patients had chemo-refractory metastatic non-small-cell lung cancer and received focal radiation plus CTLA-4 blockade that used ipilimumab. Deletions cut 6 bases from V and 6 bases from J, with 12 bases between. Germline lookup yields CDR1 SQVTM and CDR2 ANQGSEA. The CDR3 runs to 12 residues. These data come from a study of radiotherapy plus CTLA-4 blockade in lung cancer. Turning to the study itself: Objective responses were documented in roughly 20% of patients, with disease control in just over 30%. Overall study results and limits: Researchers report tumor-derived TCR clones expanding in blood after radiotherapy plus ipilimumab. With interferon-beta, early dynamics of blood T cell clones were reported to best predict response.

This table comes from immunoSEQ multiplex PCR, and its TCRdb copy is limited to in-frame clones, with some not included. The sample lists about 90,000 clones, roughly 70% occurring once. Sequencing was performed on peripheral blood, taken from a patient treated with radiotherapy plus ipilimumab. J is TRBJ2-4 and V is TRBV29-1; perhaps D is TRBD1 or TRBD2 (5 bases each). This TCR came from a human donor with non-small cell lung cancer that progressed on radiotherapy plus ipilimumab. In nucleotides, the CDR3 is TGCAGCGTGGCCCGGGACGCAAACATTCAGTACTTC. Translating it yields CSVARDANIQYF.